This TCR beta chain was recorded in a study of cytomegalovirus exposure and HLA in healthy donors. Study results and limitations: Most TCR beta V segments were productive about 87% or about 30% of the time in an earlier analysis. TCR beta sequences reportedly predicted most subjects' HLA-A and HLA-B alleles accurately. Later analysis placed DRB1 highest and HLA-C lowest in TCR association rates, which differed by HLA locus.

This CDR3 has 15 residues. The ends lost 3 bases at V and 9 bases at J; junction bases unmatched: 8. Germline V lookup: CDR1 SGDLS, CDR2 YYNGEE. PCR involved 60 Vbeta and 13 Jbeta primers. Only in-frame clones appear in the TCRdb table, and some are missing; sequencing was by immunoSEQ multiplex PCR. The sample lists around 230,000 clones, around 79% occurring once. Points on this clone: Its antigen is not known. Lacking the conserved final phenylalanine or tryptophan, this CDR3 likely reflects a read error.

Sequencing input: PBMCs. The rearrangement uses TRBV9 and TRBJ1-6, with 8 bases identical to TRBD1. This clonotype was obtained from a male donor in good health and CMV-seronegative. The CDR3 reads CASSAGGTGGSPLHL. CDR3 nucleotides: TGTGCCAGCAGCGCCGGCGGGACAGGTGGTTCACCCCTCCACCTT.